Below are 28 T cell receptor beta chains sequenced from a single sample in a study of T cell responses to AZD1222 COVID-19 vaccine. Repertoires were generated with immunoSEQ multiplex PCR, while TCRdb's copy carries only in-frame clones and drops some. The sample contains around 260,000 clones, 93% of which appear only once. This material consisted of peripheral blood, taken on day 0 of AZD1222 vaccination. The receptors were sampled from an adult in good health.

The V and J genes are TRBV4-1 and TRBJ2-1; TRBD2 aligns across 13 bases. Germline V CDR1 and CDR2: MGHRA, YSYEKL. The junction had 4 bases not matched to a gene; V was cut back by 2 bases and J by 3 bases. The CDR3 is 17 amino acids. CDR3 protein: CASSQSTSGRIYNEQFF. Written as DNA, the CDR3 is TGCGCCAGCAGCCAATCGACTAGCGGGAGGATCTACAATGAGCAGTTCTTC.

The rearrangement uses TRBV7-2 and TRBJ2-5; 14 bases line up with TRBD2. The CDR3 spans 18 residues. CDR1 is SGHTA and CDR2 is FQGNSA in the germline V gene. Trimming at V came to 5 bases and at J to 5 bases, leaving 13 bases not matched to a gene. The CDR3 loop reads CASSQGLAGAVRRETQYF. CDR3 bases: TGTGCCAGCAGCCAGGGACTAGCGGGAGCAGTACGCAGGGAGACCCAGTACTTC. Full variable domain (missing parts from reference TRBV7-2 and TRBJ2-5): GAGVSQSPSNKVTEKGKDVELRCDPISGHTALYWYRQSLGQGLEFLIYFQGNSAPDKSGLPSDRFSAERTGGSVSTLTIQRTQQEDSAVYLCASSQGLAGAVRRETQYFGPGTRLLVL.

This clone was found a few times. The chain has TRBV19 and TRBJ2-7, with D hard to call. Germline CDR1 reads LNHDA; CDR2 reads SQIVND (reference sequence). The V end was cut by 5 bases, the J end by 3 bases, with 14 bases between. The CDR3 runs 14 residues. The CDR3 nucleotides read TGTGCCAGTAGTGTTTATGAACGAGTCTACGAGCAGTACTTC. This gives the protein CASSVYERVYEQYF. Drawing the rest from reference TRBV19 and TRBJ2-7, the complete variable domain is DGGITQSPKYLFRKEGQNVTLSCEQNLNHDAMYWYRQDPGQGLRLIYYSQIVNDFQKGDIAEGYSVSREKKESFPLTVTSAQKNPTAFYLCASSVYERVYEQYFGPGTRLTVT.

V gene TRBV9 combines with J gene TRBJ2-7, with D perhaps assigned TRBD1 or TRBD2 (7 bases each). The CDR3 sequence is 15 residues long. Germline V gives CDR1 SGDLS, CDR2 YYNGEE. Trimming left V 4 bases short and J 2 bases short, with 16 bases between. The CDR3 DNA reads TGTGCCAGCAGCCAGGGACAGAGCGGGGCCTACGAGCAGTACTTC. Amino acids: CASSQGQSGAYEQYF. The full variable domain, completed using reference TRBV9 and TRBJ2-7, is DSGVTQTPKHLITATGQRVTLRCSPRSGDLSVYWYQQSLDQGLQFLIQYYNGEERAKGNILERFSAQQFPDLHSELNLSSLELGDSALYFCASSQGQSGAYEQYFGPGTRLTVT.

This chain joins TRBV7-2 and TRBJ2-7; tentatively, D is TRBD2 (6 bases). This CDR3 is 14 amino acids long. Trimming took off 5 bases at V and 5 bases at J, with 16 bases between the two ends. Germline V lookup: CDR1 SGHTA, CDR2 FQGNSA. CDR3 amino acids: CASSPPEGKNEQYF. DNA of the CDR3: TGTGCCAGCAGCCCCCCGGAGGGGAAAAACGAGCAGTACTTC. The full variable domain, completed using reference TRBV7-2 and TRBJ2-7, is GAGVSQSPSNKVTEKGKDVELRCDPISGHTALYWYRQSLGQGLEFLIYFQGNSAPDKSGLPSDRFSAERTGGSVSTLTIQRTQQEDSAVYLCASSPPEGKNEQYFGPGTRLTVT.

V is TRBV15 and J is TRBJ1-4, with a weak D call TRBD1 (6 bases). The CDR3 has 14 residues. The germline V gene encodes CDR1 LNHNV and CDR2 YYDKDF (reference sequence). Trimming took 5 bases from V and 7 from J, leaving 14 bases between them. CDR3 sequence: CATSRGQGGEKLFF. The CDR3 DNA reads as TGTGCCACCAGCCGGGGGCAGGGCGGTGAAAAACTGTTTTTT. The full variable domain, rest sourced from reference TRBV15 and TRBJ1-4, is DAMVIQNPRYQVTQFGKPVTLSCSQTLNHNVMYWYQQKSSQAPKLLFHYYDKDFNNEADTPDNFQSRRPNTSFCFLDIRSPGLGDTAMYLCATSRGQGGEKLFFGSGTQLSVL.

The chain links TRBV24-1 to TRBJ2-1; 8 bases fit TRBD2. There are 14 residues in the CDR3. The V and J ends lost 7 bases and 8 bases, in that order; junction bases with no gene match: 9. CDR1 is KGHDR and CDR2 is SFDVKD in the germline V gene. CDR3 loop: CATSPGLGVDEQFF. For the CDR3, the DNA is TGTGCCACCAGCCCGGGACTAGGTGTGGATGAGCAGTTCTTC.

V gene TRBV12-3 or TRBV12-4 combines with J gene TRBJ1-2; 7 nucleotides line up with TRBD1. The junction had 6 bases not matched to a gene; V was cut back by 5 bases and J by 6 bases. The CDR3 is 13 amino acids. The CDR3 reads CASSTRQGHGYTF. In DNA form, the CDR3 reads TGTGCCAGCAGTACCCGACAGGGACATGGCTACACCTTC.

V is TRBV15 and J is TRBJ1-3; D might be TRBD1 (6 bases). Trimming stripped 2 bases from V and 0 bases from J, with 11 bases between. The CDR3 consists of 16 residues. Germline assignment: CDR1 LNHNV and CDR2 YYDKDF (reference sequence). The DNA for the CDR3 is TGTGCCACCAGCAGAAGGCGACAGGTCTCTGGAAACACCATATATTTT. It translates to CATSRRRQVSGNTIYF.

This chain joins TRBV6-1 and TRBJ1-4; D call uncertain. The CDR3 is 16 residues long. V lost 4 bases to trimming and J lost 4 bases, with 16 bases between them. Germline CDR1 MNHNS, CDR2 SASEGT. The CDR3 region is CASSGTLWGSNEKLFF. Here the CDR3 DNA reads TGTGCCAGCAGTGGAACCTTGTGGGGAAGTAATGAAAAACTGTTTTTT.

The V gene is TRBV2, the J gene TRBJ1-6; a possible D gene is TRBD1 (5 bases). Germline assignment: CDR1 SNHLY and CDR2 FYNNEI. The CDR3 totals 17 residues. Trimming stripped 1 base from V and 0 bases from J, with 10 bases between. This CDR3 is CASSEDRSSSYNSPLHF. CDR3 in DNA: TGTGCCAGCAGTGAAGACAGGTCGAGCTCCTATAATTCACCCCTCCACTTT.

This clone has a single count. The chain couples TRBV6-1 to TRBJ2-2; 7 nucleotides agree with TRBD1. This CDR3 contains 15 residues. Germline CDR1 reads MNHNS; CDR2 reads SASEGT. V shed 5 bases and J 8 bases; nucleotides not matched to a gene: 11. The CDR3 DNA is TGTGCCAGCAGTTCGAAACAGGGGTATTATGGGGAGCTGTTTTTT. Its translation is CASSSKQGYYGELFF.

The chain combines TRBV15 with TRBJ2-7; the D is unclear. This CDR3 contains 17 residues. Deletions cut 0 bases from V and 2 bases from J, with 17 bases between. Germline V gives CDR1 LNHNV, CDR2 YYDKDF (reference sequence). The DNA of the CDR3 is TGTGCCACCAGCAGAGATAGGACGGAAAGGTGGACCTACGAGCAGTACTTC. It encodes CATSRDRTERWTYEQYF.

The chain carries TRBV28 and TRBJ1-6; no reliable D call. The V end lost 0 bases, the J end lost 0 bases, and 9 bases lay between the germline ends. The CDR3 consists of 17 residues. Germline V gives CDR1 MDHEN, CDR2 SYDVKM. CDR3 nucleotides: TGTGCCAGCAGTTTATGGGACGGAAGCTCCTATAATTCACCCCTCCACTTT. Amino acid sequence: CASSLWDGSSYNSPLHF.

The rearrangement links TRBV28 to TRBJ2-5; perhaps TRBD1 as D (5 bases). The germline V and J ends were trimmed by 6 bases and 1 base, with 12 bases remaining between them. The CDR3 totals 14 residues. Germline assignment: CDR1 MDHEN and CDR2 SYDVKM. CDR3 sequence: CASSPLGPQETQYF. CDR3 nucleotide sequence: TGTGCCAGCAGCCCCCTGGGGCCCCAAGAGACCCAGTACTTC.

V gene TRBV6-5 combines with J gene TRBJ1-1; 7 bases align to TRBD1. The V segment lost 6 bases and the J segment 2 bases; nucleotides outside the gene matches: 6. This CDR3 region has 14 residues. Germline V gives CDR1 MNHEY, CDR2 SVGAGI. The CDR3 is CASSSDRVNTEAFF. In DNA, the CDR3 is TGTGCCAGCAGCTCTGACAGGGTTAACACTGAAGCTTTCTTT.

This chain uses TRBV29-1 with TRBJ1-2, with a weak D call TRBD1 (5 bases). Between the trimmed V and J ends, which lost 3 bases and 5 bases, there was a span of 10 bases. Germline V gene sequence: CDR1 SQVTM, CDR2 ANQGSEA. The CDR3 runs to 12 residues. Written as DNA, the CDR3 is TGCAGCGTTGATGTGGGGGGGTATGGCTACACCTTC. It yields the protein CSVDVGGYGYTF.

The rearrangement uses TRBV27 and TRBJ1-2; no reliable D call. This CDR3 comprises 11 residues. CDR1 is MNHEY and CDR2 is SMNVEV in the germline V gene (reference sequence). CDR3 in amino acids: CVHPPNYGYTF. The CDR3 DNA is TGTGTACACCCGCCTAACTATGGCTACACCTTC.

The chain couples TRBV9 to TRBJ1-3; D uncertain. In germline, CDR1 is SGDLS, CDR2 YYNGEE. The CDR3 runs 17 residues. Trimming shortened V by 0 bases and J by 0 bases, and 13 bases separated the two germline ends. The CDR3 protein is CASSVAASHLSGNTIYF. CDR3 DNA: TGTGCCAGCAGCGTAGCGGCCAGCCACCTCTCTGGAAACACCATATATTTT.

Only one count was recorded for this clone. The genes are TRBV3-1 (or the pseudogene TRBV3-2) and TRBJ2-7; TRBD1 matches 8 bases. The CDR3 contains 15 residues. CDR1 and CDR2 from the germline V gene are LGHDT and YNNKEL (reference sequence). Germline trimming cut 3 bases from V and 4 bases from J; bases unmatched to any gene: 8. The CDR3 spells CASSQMAGGLYEQYF. CDR3 coding DNA: TGTGCCAGCAGCCAGATGGCAGGGGGCCTTTACGAGCAGTACTTC.

The chain links TRBV28 to TRBJ1-2; D uncertain. Germline CDR1 reads MDHEN; CDR2 reads SYDVKM. The germline V and J ends were trimmed by 3 bases and 6 bases, with 11 bases remaining between them. The CDR3 is 13 residues long. The CDR3 sequence is CASSFGLGNGYTF. In DNA, the CDR3 is TGTGCCAGCAGTTTTGGTTTAGGGAATGGCTACACCTTC.

The rearrangement uses TRBV6-1 and TRBJ2-1; 7 bases map to TRBD2. V lost 0 bases and J lost 4; bases outside the gene matches: 9. Germline lookup yields CDR1 MNHNS and CDR2 SASEGT. This CDR3 has 17 residues. The CDR3 sequence is CASSEARGGSGYNEQFF. The CDR3 DNA follows: TGTGCCAGCAGTGAAGCTAGAGGCGGGAGTGGGTACAATGAGCAGTTCTTC.

Here the CDR3 reads CASSQPHYNEQFF. DNA of the CDR3: TGTGCCAGCAGCCAACCTCACTACAATGAGCAGTTCTTC. The genes are TRBV4-2 and TRBJ2-1; no clear D gene. V was trimmed by 2 bases and J by 3 bases, leaving 5 bases between them. The CDR3 runs to 13 residues. Germline CDR1 LGHNA, CDR2 YNFKEQ.

V and J are TRBV5-1 and TRBJ2-6; D may be TRBD1 or TRBD2 (6 bases each). The V and J ends lost 7 bases and 0 bases respectively, with 23 bases between them. CDR1 SGHRS and CDR2 YFSETQ come from the germline V gene. The CDR3 is 19 amino acids. CDR3 protein: CASLRGDTSFRSGANVLTF. CDR3 DNA sequence: TGCGCCAGCCTTAGGGGGGACACCTCTTTTCGCTCTGGGGCCAACGTCCTGACTTTC.

The gene calls are TRBV11-3 and TRBJ2-2; no clear D. CDR1 SGHNT and CDR2 YENEEA come from the germline V gene. Trimming cost V 1 base and J 4 bases, with 10 bases left between them. This CDR3 is built from 15 residues. CDR3 in amino acids: CASSLGTSFTGELFF. The DNA for the CDR3 is TGTGCCAGCAGCTTAGGGACGTCATTCACCGGGGAGCTGTTTTTT.

This chain uses TRBV28 with TRBJ1-1, with unresolved D. In germline, CDR1 is MDHEN, CDR2 SYDVKM. V was clipped by 6 bases and J by 1 base, with 12 bases between them. The CDR3 has 14 amino acids. CDR3 residues: CASRVTPANTEAFF. The CDR3 nucleotides read TGTGCCAGCAGGGTAACCCCCGCGAACACTGAAGCTTTCTTT.

The chain couples TRBV7-9 to TRBJ1-2, with D tentatively TRBD1 (5 bases). V lost 5 bases and J lost 4, with 14 bases in between. CDR1 is SEHNR, CDR2 FQNEAQ, per germline (reference sequence). This CDR3 contains 14 residues. The CDR3 bases are TGTGCCAGCAGCACCTCACGGGGGGGCTATGGCTACACCTTC. Its translation is CASSTSRGGYGYTF.

The chain carries TRBV4-2 and TRBJ2-1, with 9 nucleotides matching TRBD2. In germline, CDR1 is LGHNA, CDR2 YNFKEQ. The CDR3 extends over 15 amino acids. V was clipped by 1 base and J by 7 bases; unmatched bases: 5. The CDR3 here is CASSQVGTSPNEQFF. CDR3 DNA sequence: TGTGCCAGCAGCCAAGTCGGGACTAGCCCGAATGAGCAGTTCTTC.